Each of the 24 T cell receptor beta chains below was sequenced from the same sample in a study of cytomegalovirus exposure and HLA in healthy donors listed by TCRdb under 2017. The method was the immunoSEQ multiplex PCR assay. Not all clones reach the TCRdb copy of this immuneACCESS table, which keeps in-frame sequences only. Checked studies attribute under half of the gap to unresolved V genes and leave the rest unexplained. The sample includes 220,000 or so clones, with approximately 80% observed a single time. Over 13% of the sample is in the top ten clones. The material sequenced was PBMCs. These receptors were taken from a woman in her 30s in good health and CMV-seropositive.

The genes are TRBV7-2 and TRBJ2-7, with D unclear. The CDR3 loop spans 13 amino acids. Trimming stripped 2 bases from V and 3 bases from J, with 8 bases between. Germline V CDR1 and CDR2: SGHTA, FQGNSA. CDR3 bases: TGTGCCAGCAGCTTACAGAATTTCTACGAGCAGTACTTC. Its protein is CASSLQNFYEQYF.

The chain uses TRBV5-6 and TRBJ1-2, with D possibly matching TRBD1 (5 bases). This CDR3 spans 15 amino acids. The germline gives CDR1 SGHDT, CDR2 YYEEEE. The V end was cut by 0 bases, the J end by 8 bases, with 17 bases between. The CDR3 spells CASSLAGAGLGGYTF. The CDR3 DNA follows: TGTGCCAGCAGCTTGGCCGGGGCAGGCTTAGGAGGCTACACCTTC.

The genes are TRBV13 and TRBJ2-7; the D is unclear. This CDR3 has 13 amino acids. Germline loops: CDR1 PRHDT, CDR2 FYEKMQ (reference sequence). V gave up 0 bases and J gave up 6 bases, with 9 bases separating them. For the CDR3, the DNA is TGTGCCAGCAGCTTAGGCCCTAGGGCCGAGCAGTACTTC. Protein product: CASSLGPRAEQYF.

This chain connects TRBV7-2 to TRBJ2-1; no firm D call. Trimming stripped 1 base from V and 7 bases from J, with 5 bases between. Germline-derived CDR1 and CDR2 are SGHTA and FQGNSA. The CDR3 loop spans 12 amino acids. This CDR3 reads CASSLGVNEQFF. The CDR3 coding sequence is TGTGCCAGCAGCTTAGGGGTTAATGAGCAGTTCTTC.

V usage is TRBV6-5 and J usage is TRBJ2-2; 7 bases agree with TRBD1. Per the germline V gene, CDR1 is MNHEY and CDR2 is SVGAGI. Unmatched junction bases numbered 8, after V lost 5 bases and J lost 5 bases. CDR3 length equals 15 residues. The CDR3 DNA sequence: TGTGCCAGCAGTCGACGACAGGGTGGAACCGGGGAGCTGTTTTTT. Amino acids: CASSRRQGGTGELFF.

A word on this clone: At the DNA level, this CDR3 is encoded by other sequences in the same sample as well. J is TRBJ2-7 and V is TRBV5-1; D uncertain. V dropped 3 bases and J dropped 4 bases, with 5 bases sitting between them. The CDR3 is 11 amino acids. The germline V gene has CDR1 SGHRS and CDR2 YFSETQ. CDR3 nucleotide sequence: TGCGCCAGCAGCTCCAATTACGAGCAGTACTTC. Residues: CASSSNYEQYF. The full variable domain, its missing parts supplied by reference TRBV5-1 and TRBJ2-7, is KAGVTQTPRYLIKTRGQQVTLSCSPISGHRSVSWYQQTPGQGLQFLFEYFSETQRNKGNFPGRFSGRQFSNSRSEMNVSTLELGDSALYLCASSSNYEQYFGPGTRLTVT.

The genes are TRBV11-2 and TRBJ2-7, with 11 positions matching TRBD2. CDR3 length equals 18 residues. The germline gives CDR1 SGHAT, CDR2 FQNNGV. Trimming removed 0 bases from V and 3 bases from J; junction bases left unmatched: 10. Here the CDR3 DNA reads TGTGCCAGCAGCTTAGAGCTCAATCCGGGACTAGCGGACTACGAGCAGTACTTC. Translated, it gives CASSLELNPGLADYEQYF.

The chain carries TRBV5-1 and TRBJ1-2; D is unclear. This CDR3 is 14 amino acids long. Between the trimmed V and J ends, which lost 4 bases and 8 bases, there was a span of 18 bases. Germline CDR1 reads SGHRS; CDR2 reads YFSETQ. This CDR3 is CASSDEGWVVGYTF. The CDR3 nucleotides read TGCGCCAGCAGCGACGAGGGATGGGTTGTCGGCTACACCTTC.

The chain joins TRBV6-5 to TRBJ1-1, with D unclear. The CDR3 extends over 13 amino acids. V lost 7 bases and J 0 bases, leaving 9 bases between the germline ends. Germline CDR1 reads MNHEY; CDR2 reads SVGAGI. The CDR3 reads CASIRRVNTEAFF. CDR3 bases: TGTGCCAGCATAAGACGGGTGAACACTGAAGCTTTCTTT.

V and J are TRBV5-1 and TRBJ1-1; a weak D match, TRBD1 (6 bases). The CDR3 spans 18 residues. Trimming removed 4 bases from V and 1 base from J, with 23 bases in between. Germline CDR1 SGHRS, CDR2 YFSETQ. CDR3 sequence (DNA): TGCGCCAGCAGCCCAATAAAAGCTAATACAGGGACGAACACTGAAGCTTTCTTT. It encodes CASSPIKANTGTNTEAFF. The whole variable domain, remainder taken from reference TRBV5-1 and TRBJ1-1, is KAGVTQTPRYLIKTRGQQVTLSCSPISGHRSVSWYQQTPGQGLQFLFEYFSETQRNKGNFPGRFSGRQFSNSRSEMNVSTLELGDSALYLCASSPIKANTGTNTEAFFGQGTRLTVV.

The J gene is TRBJ2-1, the V gene TRBV7-9; 10 bases are shared with TRBD1. Looked up from germline, CDR1 is SEHNR and CDR2 is FQNEAQ (reference sequence). The CDR3 extends over 15 amino acids. V dropped 5 bases and J dropped 9; count of bases not matched to a gene: 10. The CDR3, as DNA: TGTGCCAGCAGCCTCGGACAGGGGGTCAGGGTTGAGCAGTTCTTC. Translating gives CASSLGQGVRVEQFF.

This clone has a single count. The chain links TRBV11-1 to TRBJ2-1, with TRBD2 identical over 13 bases. The CDR3 has 17 residues. The V gene's germline CDR1 is SGHAT and CDR2 FQDESV (reference sequence). With V trimmed by 2 bases and J by 8 bases, 9 bases remained unmatched. The CDR3 loop is CASSLTRTSGSIYEQFF. In DNA form, the CDR3 reads TGTGCCAGCAGCTTAACTCGGACTAGCGGGAGTATCTATGAGCAGTTCTTC.

CDR3 region: CASSLRTPHSSYEQYF. CDR3 nucleotide sequence: TGCGCCAGCAGCCTCCGGACACCACACAGCTCCTACGAGCAGTACTTC. V gene TRBV5-1 combines with J gene TRBJ2-7; D perhaps matches TRBD1 (5 bases). V was pared by 4 bases and J by 0 bases, with 17 bases between. Germline CDR1 reads SGHRS; CDR2 reads YFSETQ. This CDR3 contains 16 residues.

The genes are TRBV13 and TRBJ2-7; D is perhaps TRBD1 (6 bases). Germline V gene lookup returns CDR1 PRHDT and CDR2 FYEKMQ (reference sequence). V was shortened by 5 bases and J by 1 base, with 12 bases between the two germline ends. The CDR3 runs 14 residues. CDR3 nucleotides: TGTGCCAGCAGCCCCCGGGACACATCCTACGAGCAGTACTTC. It encodes CASSPRDTSYEQYF.

CDR3 nucleotide sequence: TGTGCCAGCAGCGTAGGTGTGGGAGTGATCCACGAGCAGTACTTC. Translation: CASSVGVGVIHEQYF. The chain combines TRBV9 with TRBJ2-7; D is perhaps TRBD2 (5 bases). The CDR3 consists of 15 residues. Between the trimmed V and J ends, which lost 0 bases and 5 bases, there was a span of 15 bases. In germline, CDR1 is SGDLS, CDR2 YYNGEE.

This clone turned up a few times. The chain uses TRBV7-2 and TRBJ2-6; D is possibly TRBD1 (6 bases). CDR1 SGHTA and CDR2 FQGNSA come from the germline V gene. CDR3 length: 15 amino acids. V was trimmed by 5 bases and J by 0 bases, leaving 8 bases between them. The CDR3 loop is CASSQGGSGANVLTF. The DNA for the CDR3 is TGTGCCAGCAGCCAAGGGGGCTCTGGGGCCAACGTCCTGACTTTC.

The genes are TRBV4-2 and TRBJ1-2; D is undetermined. This CDR3 region has 13 residues. V lost 0 bases, J lost 8 bases, and 10 bases lay in between. Germline CDR1 and CDR2: LGHNA and YNFKEQ. The CDR3 DNA sequence: TGTGCCAGCAGCCAAGAGACGGCGTGGGGCTACACCTTC. Amino acid sequence: CASSQETAWGYTF.

V and J are TRBV5-1 and TRBJ1-2; D is unclear. This CDR3 comprises 13 residues. Trimming pared 4 bases from V and 7 bases from J, leaving 14 bases between. Germline assignment: CDR1 SGHRS and CDR2 YFSETQ. The CDR3: CASSQTLEGGYTF. The CDR3, as DNA: TGCGCCAGCAGCCAGACACTAGAGGGTGGCTACACCTTC.

The gene calls are TRBV6-5 and TRBJ1-2; TRBD1 aligns across 7 bases. The germline CDR1 and CDR2 sequences are MNHEY and SVGAGI. The CDR3 totals 14 residues. V was clipped by 6 bases and J by 1 base; unmatched bases: 5. CDR3 bases: TGTGCCAGCAGCCGAGACAGGGTTAACTATGGCTACACCTTC. Amino acids: CASSRDRVNYGYTF.

V usage is TRBV29-1 and J usage is TRBJ2-7, with D unresolved. The CDR3 consists of 13 residues. Germline assignment: CDR1 SQVTM and CDR2 ANQGSEA. Trimming took 4 bases from V and 0 from J, leaving 10 bases between them. The CDR3 protein is CSVADGSSYEQYF. CDR3 bases: TGCAGCGTTGCGGACGGTAGCTCCTACGAGCAGTACTTC.

V usage is TRBV2 and J usage is TRBJ2-5; TRBD1 aligns across 7 bases. This CDR3 has 14 amino acids. V lost 5 bases to trimming and J lost 2 bases; unmatched junction nucleotides: 5. Germline V lookup: CDR1 SNHLY, CDR2 FYNNEI. This CDR3 reads CASSSGGEQETQYF. For the CDR3, the DNA is TGTGCCAGCAGTTCAGGGGGAGAGCAAGAGACCCAGTACTTC. The variable domain in full, with the rest retrieved from reference TRBV2 and TRBJ2-5, is EPEVTQTPSHQVTQMGQEVILRCVPISNHLYFYWYRQILGQKVEFLVSFYNNEISEKSEIFDDQFSVERPDGSNFTLKIRSTKLEDSAMYFCASSSGGEQETQYFGPGTRLLVL.

The genes are TRBV10-1 and TRBJ2-3; D unresolved. Per germline, CDR1 WNHNN and CDR2 SYGVQD (reference sequence). The length of the CDR3 is 12 residues. The ends were cut back, 6 bases at V and 0 bases at J, with 4 bases in the middle. The CDR3: CASSPSTDTQYF. The CDR3 DNA reads TGCGCCAGCAGCCCGAGCACAGATACGCAGTATTTT.

This chain links TRBV29-1 with TRBJ1-1, with no clear D. The length of the CDR3 is 13 residues. Between the trimmed V and J ends, which lost 6 bases and 0 bases, there was a span of 11 bases. CDR1 is SQVTM and CDR2 is ANQGSEA in the germline V gene. The CDR3 loop reads CSVVDNLNTEAFF. Here the CDR3 DNA reads TGCAGCGTCGTAGACAACTTGAACACTGAAGCTTTCTTT.

The V call is TRBV6-1, the J call TRBJ1-2, with 8 bases matching TRBD1. The CDR3 is 13 amino acids. Germline V CDR1 and CDR2: MNHNS, SASEGT. V lost 8 bases, J lost 5 bases, and 7 bases stayed unmatched. CDR3 residues: CASPGQVGYGYTF. Here the CDR3 DNA reads TGTGCCAGCCCGGGACAGGTGGGGTATGGCTACACCTTC.